A single sample gave rise to the 5 T cell receptor beta chains below, sequenced in a study of beta chain features in type 1 diabetes. What was sequenced were expressed TCRB transcripts, since all of the isolated RNA had been reverse transcribed. Method: immunoSEQ multiplex PCR; TCRdb's copy keeps in-frame clones and lacks some. This repertoire shows hundreds of thousands of clones, roughly a sixth found once; its top ten account for approximately 0.087%. The specimen sequenced was naive CD4+ T cells from blood. These receptor sequences come from a man aged 18 to 29 in good health.

This clone appeared a few times. CDR3 nucleotides: TGTGCCAGCAGCCCCTGGGGACAGGGCCAAGAGACCCAGTACTTC. Translated, it gives CASSPWGQGQETQYF. V is TRBV14 and J is TRBJ2-5, with 9 bases identical to TRBD1. V lost 4 bases to trimming and J lost 1 base; unmatched junction nucleotides: 4. Per germline, CDR1 SGHDN and CDR2 FVKESK. The CDR3 has 15 residues.

This clone was seen only a few times. The rearrangement links TRBV29-1 to TRBJ2-1; 7 nucleotides match TRBD2. Germline lookup yields CDR1 SQVTM and CDR2 ANQGSEA. The CDR3 consists of 15 residues. The V gene end was trimmed by 4 bases and the J gene end by 7 bases; junction bases not matched to a gene: 13. In DNA, the CDR3 is TGCAGCGTTGGCCCCCTTCTAGCGGAGGGGAATGAGCAGTTCTTC. Translating it yields CSVGPLLAEGNEQFF.

Note on this clone: Within the sample, other DNA sequences also encode this same CDR3. This sequence joins TRBV7-2 and TRBJ2-3, with D perhaps matching TRBD2 (5 bases). The CDR3 is 15 amino acids. Germline V gene sequence: CDR1 SGHTA, CDR2 FQGNSA. Trimming shortened V by 2 bases and J by 0 bases, and 9 bases separated the two germline ends. CDR3 loop: CASSLLRGSTDTQYF. Written as DNA, the CDR3 is TGTGCCAGCAGCTTACTACGAGGGAGCACAGATACGCAGTATTTT.

V and J are TRBV10-3 and TRBJ1-1; 10 positions agree with TRBD1. Germline V CDR1 and CDR2: ENHRY, SYGVKD. This CDR3 spans 13 amino acids. After removal of 5 bases from V and 5 bases from J, the junction contained 2 bases not matched to a gene. CDR3 sequence (DNA): TGTGCCATCAGTACGGGACAGGGGACTGAAGCTTTCTTT. Amino acids: CAISTGQGTEAFF.

This clone has only a few counts. V gene TRBV6-5 combines with J gene TRBJ1-1; D unresolved. The CDR3 runs 14 residues. The V gene lost 0 bases and the J gene lost 0 bases, with 5 bases spanning the gap. CDR1 MNHEY and CDR2 SVGAGI come from the germline V gene. CDR3 in amino acids: CASSYSQVNTEAFF. As DNA, the CDR3 is TGTGCCAGCAGTTACTCTCAGGTGAACACTGAAGCTTTCTTT.